The source of this TCR beta chain is a study of CD8 T cells in ankylosing spondylitis (dated by TCRdb to about 2017). For the study in its entirety: T cell receptor beta repertoires were profiled in healthy donors and ankylosing spondylitis patients so that disease-linked TCR variants could be found. The full study cohort was made up of approximately 27 ankylosing spondylitis patients and about a hundred healthy donors. Peripheral blood was sampled, and synovial fluid was also collected from ankylosing spondylitis patients.

Sequencing instrument: Illumina HiSeq 2500. TCR beta libraries were prepared by quantitative 5'-RACE with molecular barcodes. The paper's data handling went like this. A new computational method, built on a probabilistic model of VDJ rearrangement, was used to identify disease-linked TCR variants. Through fastp at Q25 and MiXCR, TCRdb rebuilt clones from the public reads, retaining in-frame beta chains. Duplicate CDR3 protein sequences are folded into a single record with the most common DNA and genes. TCRdb's processing, not the authors' own work, is the source of the V and J calls. The sample includes hundreds of thousands of distinct CDR3 sequences, with 25% to 30% observed a single time. The top ten constitute 0.85% to 1% of the sample. In the case of this clonotype: Its binding antigen is unknown. Base-call qualities are not available, and no considerably larger clone is one nucleotide away.

Summary of the overall study and its limitations: Some of the motif variants had been reported before in the synovial fluid and blood of reactive arthritis patients, a finding that suggests common disease-initiation mechanisms. The disease-linked clones had a CD8+ phenotype and were found at relatively low frequencies in peripheral blood. The disease-linked clones were reported as significantly enriched in matched synovial fluid samples from ankylosing spondylitis patients. A TCR beta motif of several highly homologous amino acid variants appeared characteristic of blood from ankylosing spondylitis patients.

The CDR3 runs 12 amino acids, cysteine and phenylalanine included. The kept DNA is CDR3 alone, 36 bases in frame from the first base. Between the V and J ends, shortened by 1 base and 2 bases respectively, the junction contains 2 bases. The germline V gene (reference sequence) specifies SEHNR as CDR1 and FQNEAQ as CDR2. The TCR was taken from a male donor with ankylosing spondylitis. This sequence uses TRBV7-9 and TRBJ1-2, with the D segment identity uncertain. Material: blood, either unsorted or a sorted T cell fraction (not recorded which). The DNA sequence is as follows: TGTGCCAGCAGCTTAGTCAACTATGGCTACACCTTC. Its amino acids are CASSLVNYGYTF.